Below, 8 T cell receptor beta chains from the same sample are listed, as sequenced in a study of beta chain features in type 1 diabetes (dated by TCRdb to between 2018 and 2020). Here is what the overall study found, with its caveats: Type 1 diabetes patients showed a moderate but significant shortening of TCRB CDR3 length in all four CD4+ subsets.

Libraries were prepared through the immunoSEQ multiplex PCR assay. The entire amount of isolated RNA was reverse transcribed using the High Capacity cDNA Reverse Transcription Kit, so the sequenced TCRB transcripts were expressed ones. Entries here come from immuneACCESS through TCRdb and include only in-frame sequences with V and J called. Some clones fail to appear in such tables; in the studies checked, an unresolved V gene covers under half of the shortfall, and the cause of the remainder is unknown. In this sample the table shows 500,000 to 650,000 clones, around 11% of which occur a single time. The ten top clones hold around 0.12% of the sample. Their target antigens are unknown. Material: naive CD4+ T cells from blood. In light of the paper, this sample's cell subset or site label describes: true naive CD4+ T cells. These receptors were obtained from a young man with type 1 diabetes.

This clone was counted only a few times. The genes are TRBV11-2 and TRBJ1-5, with 10 bases fitting TRBD1. CDR1 and CDR2 from the germline V gene are SGHAT and FQNNGV. J was trimmed by 7 bases and V by 3 bases; bases with no gene match: 3. The CDR3 is 14 residues long. CDR3 nucleotides: TGTGCCAGCAGCTTGCGGGACAGGGGACAGCCCCAGCATTTT. This translates into CASSLRDRGQPQHF.

This clone was counted a few times. This chain connects TRBV5-1 to TRBJ1-2; D is unclear. Trimming left V 0 bases short and J 0 bases short, with 6 bases between. CDR1 and CDR2 (germline): SGHRS, YFSETQ. CDR3 length: 14 amino acids. The DNA for the CDR3 is TGCGCCAGCAGCTTGGGAATACCTAACTATGGCTACACCTTC. It specifies CASSLGIPNYGYTF.

This clone was observed a few times. Sequence at one end of the junction differs from germline and may be a read error. V is TRBV18 and J is TRBJ1-3; TRBD1 might be the D (5 bases). Germline V gives CDR1 KGHSH, CDR2 LQKENI. This CDR3 is 14 amino acids long. DNA of the CDR3: TGTGCCAGTTCACCCTCACGGGACGCAAACACCATATATTTT. Amino acids: CASSPSRDANTIYF.

The V and J genes are TRBV9 and TRBJ2-6, with D uncertain. This CDR3 has 15 residues. The V gene lost 3 bases and the J gene lost 0 bases, with 7 bases spanning the gap. CDR1 and CDR2 (germline): SGDLS, YYNGEE. This chain's CDR3 is CASSASHSGANVLTF. The DNA of the CDR3 is TGTGCCAGCAGCGCCAGCCACTCTGGGGCCAACGTCCTGACTTTC. Supplemented by reference TRBV9 and TRBJ2-6, the full variable domain reads DSGVTQTPKHLITATGQRVTLRCSPRSGDLSVYWYQQSLDQGLQFLIQYYNGEERAKGNILERFSAQQFPDLHSELNLSSLELGDSALYFCASSASHSGANVLTFGAGSRLTVL.

This clone showed up just a few times. The V call is TRBV7-9, the J call TRBJ2-5, with D maybe TRBD2 (5 bases). This CDR3 comprises 14 residues. CDR1 and CDR2 (germline): SEHNR, FQNEAQ (reference sequence). Trimming removed 1 base at V and 5 bases at J, with 11 bases between. The CDR3 reads CASSLEEGRETQYF. The CDR3 region has the DNA TGTGCCAGCAGCTTAGAAGAGGGTCGGGAGACCCAGTACTTC.

Only a few counts were recorded for this clone. The chain joins TRBV2 to TRBJ1-2; D gene uncertain. Trimming took off 0 bases at V and 4 bases at J, with 15 bases between the two ends. The CDR3 is made up of 16 amino acids. Germline V lookup: CDR1 SNHLY, CDR2 FYNNEI. The CDR3 loop is CASSEALSVFGYGYTF. The CDR3 DNA is TGTGCCAGCAGTGAAGCGCTTTCAGTATTTGGCTATGGCTACACCTTC. Variable domain in full (rest from reference TRBV2 and TRBJ1-2): EPEVTQTPSHQVTQMGQEVILRCVPISNHLYFYWYRQILGQKVEFLVSFYNNEISEKSEIFDDQFSVERPDGSNFTLKIRSTKLEDSAMYFCASSEALSVFGYGYTFGSGTRLTVV.

This clone has more than one count but fewer than ten. The chain is built from TRBV15 and TRBJ2-3, with D maybe TRBD2 (6 bases). The CDR3 totals 17 residues. The ends were cut back, 3 bases at V and 5 bases at J, with 21 bases in the middle. The germline V gene encodes CDR1 LNHNV and CDR2 YYDKDF (reference sequence). The CDR3 spells CATSSGRGPLLGDTQYF. CDR3 in DNA: TGTGCCACCAGCAGCGGGAGAGGACCACTCCTCGGAGATACGCAGTATTTT.

V is TRBV27 and J is TRBJ2-3, with 15 bases fitting TRBD2. V was pared by 6 bases and J by 3 bases, with 4 bases of the junction left unmatched. This CDR3 is built from 16 residues. Germline V lookup: CDR1 MNHEY, CDR2 SMNVEV (reference sequence). CDR3 residues: CASSPGLAGGTDTQYF. CDR3 sequence (DNA): TGTGCCAGCAGCCCGGGACTAGCGGGGGGTACAGATACGCAGTATTTT.